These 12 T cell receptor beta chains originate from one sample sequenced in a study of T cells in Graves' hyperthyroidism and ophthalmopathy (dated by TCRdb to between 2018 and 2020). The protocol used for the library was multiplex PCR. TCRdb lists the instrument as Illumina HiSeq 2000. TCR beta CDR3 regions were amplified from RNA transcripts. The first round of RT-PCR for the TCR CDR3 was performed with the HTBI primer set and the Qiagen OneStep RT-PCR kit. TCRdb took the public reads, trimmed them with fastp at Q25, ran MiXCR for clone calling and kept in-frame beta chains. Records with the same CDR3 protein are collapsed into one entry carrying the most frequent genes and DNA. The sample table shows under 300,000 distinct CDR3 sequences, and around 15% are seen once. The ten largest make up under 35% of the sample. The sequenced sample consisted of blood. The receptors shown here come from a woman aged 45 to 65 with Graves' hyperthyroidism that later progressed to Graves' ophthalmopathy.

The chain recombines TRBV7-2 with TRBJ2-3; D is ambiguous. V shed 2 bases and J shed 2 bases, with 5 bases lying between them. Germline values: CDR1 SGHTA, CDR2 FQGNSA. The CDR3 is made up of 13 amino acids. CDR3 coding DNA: TGTGCCAGCAGCTTACAATACACAGATACGCAGTATTTT. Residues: CASSLQYTDTQYF.

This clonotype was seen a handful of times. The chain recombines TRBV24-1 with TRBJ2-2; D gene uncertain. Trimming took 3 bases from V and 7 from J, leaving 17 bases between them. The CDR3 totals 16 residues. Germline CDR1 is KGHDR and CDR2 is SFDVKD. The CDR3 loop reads CATSDPTLPTGGELFF. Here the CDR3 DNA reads TGTGCCACCAGTGATCCCACCCTTCCTACGGGCGGGGAGCTGTTTTTT.

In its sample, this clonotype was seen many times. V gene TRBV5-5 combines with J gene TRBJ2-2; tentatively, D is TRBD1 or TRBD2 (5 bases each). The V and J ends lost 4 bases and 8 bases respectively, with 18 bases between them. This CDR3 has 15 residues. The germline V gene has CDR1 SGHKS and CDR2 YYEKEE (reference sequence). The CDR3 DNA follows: TGTGCCAGCAGCCCGGGACGGAGGCCTGAGGGGGAGCTGTTTTTT. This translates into CASSPGRRPEGELFF.

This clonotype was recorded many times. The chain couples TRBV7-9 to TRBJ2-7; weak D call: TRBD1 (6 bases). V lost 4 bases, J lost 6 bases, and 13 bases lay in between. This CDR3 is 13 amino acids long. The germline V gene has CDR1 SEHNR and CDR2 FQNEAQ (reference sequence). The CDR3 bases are TGTGCCAGCAGCTCCATAGGGGGTGGCGAGCAGTACTTC. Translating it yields CASSSIGGGEQYF.

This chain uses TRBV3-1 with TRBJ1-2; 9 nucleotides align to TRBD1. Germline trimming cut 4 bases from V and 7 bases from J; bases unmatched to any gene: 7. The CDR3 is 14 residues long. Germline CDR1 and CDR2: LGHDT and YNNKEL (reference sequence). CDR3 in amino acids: CASSRGGQGGGYTF. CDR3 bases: TGTGCCAGCAGCCGGGGGGGACAGGGAGGTGGCTACACCTTC.

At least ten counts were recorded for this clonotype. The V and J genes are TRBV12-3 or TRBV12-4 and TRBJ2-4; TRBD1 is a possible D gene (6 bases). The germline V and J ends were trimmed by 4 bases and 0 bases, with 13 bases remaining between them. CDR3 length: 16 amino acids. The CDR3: CASSSTGSLAKNIQYF. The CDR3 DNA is TGTGCCAGCAGTTCTACAGGGTCTCTAGCCAAAAACATTCAGTACTTC.

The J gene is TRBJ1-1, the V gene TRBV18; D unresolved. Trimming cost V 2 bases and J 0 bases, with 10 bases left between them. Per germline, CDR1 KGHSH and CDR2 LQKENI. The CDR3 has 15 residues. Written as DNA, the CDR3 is TGTGCCAGCTCACCAACTGTCGGATTGAACACTGAAGCTTTCTTT. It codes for CASSPTVGLNTEAFF.

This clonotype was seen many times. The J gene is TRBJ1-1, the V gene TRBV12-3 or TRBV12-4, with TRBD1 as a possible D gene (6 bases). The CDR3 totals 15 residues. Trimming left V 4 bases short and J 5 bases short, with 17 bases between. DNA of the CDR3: TGTGCCAGCAGTTGGCAGGGGATTGTTTGGACTGAAGCTTTCTTT. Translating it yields CASSWQGIVWTEAFF.

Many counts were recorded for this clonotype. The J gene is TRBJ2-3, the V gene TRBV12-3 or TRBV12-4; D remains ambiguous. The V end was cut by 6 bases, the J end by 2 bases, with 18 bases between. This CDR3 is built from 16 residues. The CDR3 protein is CASSPFVGRDTDTQYF. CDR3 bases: TGTGCCAGCAGCCCGTTCGTGGGCCGTGACACAGATACGCAGTATTTT.

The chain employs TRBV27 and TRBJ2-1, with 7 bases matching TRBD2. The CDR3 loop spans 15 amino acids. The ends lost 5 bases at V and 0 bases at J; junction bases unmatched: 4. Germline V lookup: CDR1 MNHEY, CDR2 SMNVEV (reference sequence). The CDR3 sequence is CASSPTSDSYNEQFF. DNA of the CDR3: TGTGCCAGCAGTCCAACTAGCGACTCCTACAATGAGCAGTTCTTC.

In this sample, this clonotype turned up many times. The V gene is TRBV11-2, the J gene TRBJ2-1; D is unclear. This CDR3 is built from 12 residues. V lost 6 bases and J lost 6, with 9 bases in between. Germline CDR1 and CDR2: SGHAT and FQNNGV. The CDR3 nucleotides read TGTGCCAGCAGATGGTCGGGCAATGAGCAGTTCTTC. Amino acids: CASRWSGNEQFF.

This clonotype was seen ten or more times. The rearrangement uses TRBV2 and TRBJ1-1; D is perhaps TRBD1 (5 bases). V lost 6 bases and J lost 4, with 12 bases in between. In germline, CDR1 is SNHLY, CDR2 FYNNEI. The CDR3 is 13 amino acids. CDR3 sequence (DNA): TGTGCCAGCAGACGGCCGGGGGGCACTGAAGCTTTCTTT. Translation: CASRRPGGTEAFF.